This passage covers 4 T cell receptor beta chains from one sample sequenced in a study of tumor-infiltrating lymphocytes in primary liver carcinoma. Germline DNA was extracted alongside blood RNA, which was obtained from unsorted whole blood. The template, about 510 ng total RNA, yielded TCR beta cDNA made with a constant-region primer. Three nested multiplex PCR rounds, a slightly modified ARM-PCR, produced the libraries for TCR beta. The first two PCR rounds used TRBV1-TRBV30 forward primers with a C-beta reverse primer, 10 cycles each. TCRdb fed the multiplex PCR reads into MiXCR, producing one record per CDR3 protein. The sample lists around 330,000 distinct CDR3 sequences, around three fifths seen once, with about 17% in the top ten. The sequenced material came from peripheral blood. These receptors were taken from a woman aged 25 to 45 with primary liver carcinoma and hepatitis B virus infection.

As regards this clonotype: Relative to the germline gene, one junction end is altered; a read error may explain this. This chain uses TRBV11-3 with TRBJ1-1; D not certain. Per germline, CDR1 SGHNT and CDR2 YENEEA. This CDR3 is built from 14 residues. The CDR3: CASSLGTEGTEASF. The CDR3 DNA sequence: TGTGCCAGCAGCTTAGGAACAGAGGGCACTGAAGCTTCCTTT.

Only a few counts were recorded for this clonotype. V is TRBV6-1 and J is TRBJ1-2, with TRBD1 as a possible D gene (5 bases). This CDR3 is 14 amino acids long. V was shortened by 2 bases and J by 4 bases, with 11 bases between the two germline ends. The V gene's germline CDR1 is MNHNS and CDR2 SASEGT. This chain's CDR3 is CASSETGTSYGYTF. The CDR3 nucleotides are TGTGCCAGCAGTGAAACCGGGACTTCCTATGGCTACACCTTC.

Only a few counts were recorded for this clonotype. V and J are TRBV7-9 and TRBJ2-1, with TRBD2 matching 8 bases. The V and J ends lost 5 bases and 5 bases, in that order; junction bases with no gene match: 5. This CDR3 is built from 14 residues. Germline V gene sequence: CDR1 SEHNR, CDR2 FQNEAQ (reference sequence). The CDR3, as DNA: TGTGCCAGCAGCCCTCGGACTAGCCACAATGAGCAGTTCTTC. Amino acid sequence: CASSPRTSHNEQFF.

The rearrangement links TRBV11-3 to TRBJ2-7; TRBD2 matches 13 bases. The CDR3 length is 15 residues. CDR1 SGHNT and CDR2 YENEEA come from the germline V gene. With 3 bases clipped from V and 3 bases from J, the junction kept 2 bases outside the gene matches. The DNA of the CDR3 is TGTGCCAGCAGCTTCGGGACTAGCGGGATCTACGAGCAGTACTTC. It codes for CASSFGTSGIYEQYF.